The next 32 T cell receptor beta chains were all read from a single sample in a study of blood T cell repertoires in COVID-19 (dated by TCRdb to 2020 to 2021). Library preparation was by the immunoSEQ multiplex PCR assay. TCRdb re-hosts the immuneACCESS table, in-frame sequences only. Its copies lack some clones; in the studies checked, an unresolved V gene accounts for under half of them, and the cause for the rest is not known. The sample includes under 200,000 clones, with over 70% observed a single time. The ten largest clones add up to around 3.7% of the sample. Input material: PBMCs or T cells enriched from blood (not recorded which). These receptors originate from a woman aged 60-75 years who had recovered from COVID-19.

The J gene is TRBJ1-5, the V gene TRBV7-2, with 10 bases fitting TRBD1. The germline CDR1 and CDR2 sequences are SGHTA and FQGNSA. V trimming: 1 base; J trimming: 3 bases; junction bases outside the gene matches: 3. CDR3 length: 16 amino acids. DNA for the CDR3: TGTGCCAGCAGCTTAGATGGGACAGGGGTCAATCAGCCCCAGCATTTT. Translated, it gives CASSLDGTGVNQPQHF. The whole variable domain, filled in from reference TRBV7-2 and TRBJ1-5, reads GAGVSQSPSNKVTEKGKDVELRCDPISGHTALYWYRQSLGQGLEFLIYFQGNSAPDKSGLPSDRFSAERTGGSVSTLTIQRTQQEDSAVYLCASSLDGTGVNQPQHFGDGTRLSIL.

This chain's CDR3 is CASSRETGGYEQYF. The CDR3 DNA follows: TGTGCCAGCAGCCGAGAGACAGGGGGCTACGAGCAGTACTTC. The chain couples TRBV6-5 to TRBJ2-7; 9 bases match TRBD1. CDR3 size: 14 residues. Per the germline V gene, CDR1 is MNHEY and CDR2 is SVGAGI. The J segment lost 3 bases and the V segment lost 6 bases, leaving 6 bases of the junction unmatched.

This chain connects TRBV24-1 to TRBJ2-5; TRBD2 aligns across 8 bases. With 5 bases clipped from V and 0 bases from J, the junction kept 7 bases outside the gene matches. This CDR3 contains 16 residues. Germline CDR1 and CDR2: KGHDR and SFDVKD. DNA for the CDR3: TGTGCCACCAGTGGGGACGGGGGGGCGTACCAAGAGACCCAGTACTTC. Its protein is CATSGDGGAYQETQYF.

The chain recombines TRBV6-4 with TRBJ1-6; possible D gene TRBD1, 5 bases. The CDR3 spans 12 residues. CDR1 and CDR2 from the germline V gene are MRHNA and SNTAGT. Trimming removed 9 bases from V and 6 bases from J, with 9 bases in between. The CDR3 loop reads CARGQGNSPLHF. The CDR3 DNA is TGTGCCAGGGGGCAGGGTAATTCACCCCTCCACTTT.

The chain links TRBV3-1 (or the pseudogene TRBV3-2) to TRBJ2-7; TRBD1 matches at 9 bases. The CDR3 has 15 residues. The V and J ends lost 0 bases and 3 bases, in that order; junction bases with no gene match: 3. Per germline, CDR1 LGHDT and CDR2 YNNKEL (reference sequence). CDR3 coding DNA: TGTGCCAGCAGCCAAGATCCGGGACAGGGCTACGAGCAGTACTTC. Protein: CASSQDPGQGYEQYF.

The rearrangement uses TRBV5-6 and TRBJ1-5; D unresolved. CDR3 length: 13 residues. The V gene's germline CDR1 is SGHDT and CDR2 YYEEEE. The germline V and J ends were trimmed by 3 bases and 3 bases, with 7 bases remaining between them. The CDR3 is CASSWRANQPQHF. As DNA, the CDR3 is TGTGCCAGCAGCTGGCGGGCCAATCAGCCCCAGCATTTT.

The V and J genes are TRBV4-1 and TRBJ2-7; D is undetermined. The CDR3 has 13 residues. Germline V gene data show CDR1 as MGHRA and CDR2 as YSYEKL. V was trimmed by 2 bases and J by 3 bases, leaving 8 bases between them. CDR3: CASSQLASYEQYF. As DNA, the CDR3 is TGCGCCAGCAGCCAACTGGCCAGCTACGAGCAGTACTTC.

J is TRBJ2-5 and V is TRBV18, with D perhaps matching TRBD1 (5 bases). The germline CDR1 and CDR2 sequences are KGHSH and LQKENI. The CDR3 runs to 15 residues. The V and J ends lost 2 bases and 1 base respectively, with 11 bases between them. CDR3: CASSPNVGVQETQYF. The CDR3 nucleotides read TGTGCCAGCTCACCAAACGTAGGGGTCCAAGAGACCCAGTACTTC. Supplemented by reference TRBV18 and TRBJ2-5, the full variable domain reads NAGVMQNPRHLVRRRGQEARLRCSPMKGHSHVYWYRQLPEEGLKFMVYLQKENIIDESGMPKERFSAEFPKEGPSILRIQQVVRGDSAAYFCASSPNVGVQETQYFGPGTRLLVL.

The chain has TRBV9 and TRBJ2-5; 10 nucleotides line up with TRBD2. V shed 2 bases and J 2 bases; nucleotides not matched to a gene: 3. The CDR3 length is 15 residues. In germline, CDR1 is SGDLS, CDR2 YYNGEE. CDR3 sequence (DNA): TGTGCCAGCAGCGTTAGCGGGGGGACACAAGAGACCCAGTACTTC. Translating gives CASSVSGGTQETQYF.

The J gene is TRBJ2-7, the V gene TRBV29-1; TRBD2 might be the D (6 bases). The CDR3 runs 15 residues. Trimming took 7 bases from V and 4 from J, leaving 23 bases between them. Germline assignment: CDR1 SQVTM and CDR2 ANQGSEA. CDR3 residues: CSALGTGRGSYEQYF. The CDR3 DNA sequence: TGCAGCGCCCTAGGGACGGGCCGGGGGTCGTACGAGCAGTACTTC.

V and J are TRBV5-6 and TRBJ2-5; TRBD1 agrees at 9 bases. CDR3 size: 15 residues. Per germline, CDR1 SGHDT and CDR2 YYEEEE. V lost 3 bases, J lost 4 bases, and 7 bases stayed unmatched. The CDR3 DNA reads TGTGCCAGCAGCTCGGGGACAGGGTTCGGAGAGACCCAGTACTTC. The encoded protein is CASSSGTGFGETQYF.

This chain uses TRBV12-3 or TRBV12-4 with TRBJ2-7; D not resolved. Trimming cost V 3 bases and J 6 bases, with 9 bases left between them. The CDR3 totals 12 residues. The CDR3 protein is CASSFYVSEQYF. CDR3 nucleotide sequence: TGTGCCAGCAGTTTTTACGTGAGCGAGCAGTACTTC.

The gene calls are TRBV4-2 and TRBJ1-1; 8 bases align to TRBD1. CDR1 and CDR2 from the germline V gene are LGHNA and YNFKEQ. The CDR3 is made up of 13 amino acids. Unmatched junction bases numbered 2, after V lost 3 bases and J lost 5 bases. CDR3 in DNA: TGTGCCAGCAGCCATGACAGGGGAACTGAAGCTTTCTTT. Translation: CASSHDRGTEAFF.

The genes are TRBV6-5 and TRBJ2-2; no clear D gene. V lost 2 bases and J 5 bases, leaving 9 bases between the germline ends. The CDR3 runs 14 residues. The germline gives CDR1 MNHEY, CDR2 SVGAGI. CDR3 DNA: TGTGCCAGCAGTTACGACACCTCAACCGGGGAGCTGTTTTTT. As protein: CASSYDTSTGELFF.

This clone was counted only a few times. The CDR3 nucleotides read TGCGCCAGCAGCTTGTTGGCCTCAGGGAGGCAGGTTACGCAGTATTTT. Its translation is CASSLLASGRQVTQYF. The chain carries TRBV5-1 and TRBJ2-3, with a possible D match to TRBD2 (6 bases). CDR3 size: 16 residues. V lost 1 base and J lost 8, with 20 bases in between. The germline gives CDR1 SGHRS, CDR2 YFSETQ.

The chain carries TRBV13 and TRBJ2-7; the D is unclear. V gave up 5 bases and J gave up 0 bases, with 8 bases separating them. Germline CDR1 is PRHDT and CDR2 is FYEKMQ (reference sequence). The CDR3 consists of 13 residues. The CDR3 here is CASSARLSYEQYF. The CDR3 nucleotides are TGTGCCAGCAGCGCAAGACTCTCCTACGAGCAGTACTTC.

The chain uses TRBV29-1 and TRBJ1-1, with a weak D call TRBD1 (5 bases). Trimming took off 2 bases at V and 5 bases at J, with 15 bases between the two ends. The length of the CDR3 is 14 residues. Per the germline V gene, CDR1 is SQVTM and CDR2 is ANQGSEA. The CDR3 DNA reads TGCAGCGTTGAAAAATCGGGGGGAAGGACTGAAGCTTTCTTT. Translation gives CSVEKSGGRTEAFF.

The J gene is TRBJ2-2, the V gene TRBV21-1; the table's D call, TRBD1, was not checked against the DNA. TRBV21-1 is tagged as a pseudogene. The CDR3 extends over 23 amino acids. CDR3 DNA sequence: TGTGCCAGCAGCAAAATCCTCCCACCCGGGACAGGGATCTTATTTCCGAACACCGGGGAGCTGTTTTTT. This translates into CASSKILPPGTGILFPNTGELFF.

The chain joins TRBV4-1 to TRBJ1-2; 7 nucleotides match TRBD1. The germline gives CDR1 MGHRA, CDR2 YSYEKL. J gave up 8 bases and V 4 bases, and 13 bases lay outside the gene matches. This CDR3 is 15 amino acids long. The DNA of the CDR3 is TGCGCCAGCAGCCCGCCGGGACAGCAAATATTAGGCTACACCTTC. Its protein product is CASSPPGQQILGYTF.

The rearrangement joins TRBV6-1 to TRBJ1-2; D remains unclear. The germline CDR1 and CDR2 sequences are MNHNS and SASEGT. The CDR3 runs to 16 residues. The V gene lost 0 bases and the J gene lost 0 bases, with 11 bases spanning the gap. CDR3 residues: CASSEAIKASNYGYTF. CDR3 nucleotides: TGTGCCAGCAGTGAAGCGATTAAAGCCTCTAACTATGGCTACACCTTC.

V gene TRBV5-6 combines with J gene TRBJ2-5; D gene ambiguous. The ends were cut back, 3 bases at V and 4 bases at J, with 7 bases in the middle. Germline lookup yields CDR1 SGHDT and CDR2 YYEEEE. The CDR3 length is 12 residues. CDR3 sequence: CASSSGLETQYF. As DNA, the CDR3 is TGTGCCAGCAGCTCGGGTTTAGAGACCCAGTACTTC.

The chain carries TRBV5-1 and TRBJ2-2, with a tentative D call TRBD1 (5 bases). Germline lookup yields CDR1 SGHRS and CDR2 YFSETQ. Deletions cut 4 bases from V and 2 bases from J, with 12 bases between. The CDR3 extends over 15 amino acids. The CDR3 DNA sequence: TGCGCCAGCAGCGCTCTCCAGGGAAACACCGGGGAGCTGTTTTTT. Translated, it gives CASSALQGNTGELFF.

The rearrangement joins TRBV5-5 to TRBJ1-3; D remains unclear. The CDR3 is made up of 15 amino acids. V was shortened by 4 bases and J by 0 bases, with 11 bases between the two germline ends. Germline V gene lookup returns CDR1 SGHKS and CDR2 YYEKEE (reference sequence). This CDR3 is CASSVDMFSGNTIYF. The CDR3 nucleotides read TGTGCCAGCAGCGTCGACATGTTCTCTGGAAACACCATATATTTT.

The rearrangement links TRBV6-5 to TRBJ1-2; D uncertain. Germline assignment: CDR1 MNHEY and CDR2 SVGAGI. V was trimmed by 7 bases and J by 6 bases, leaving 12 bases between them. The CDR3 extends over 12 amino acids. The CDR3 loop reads CASTSGHDGYTF. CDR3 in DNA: TGTGCCAGCACCAGCGGGCACGATGGCTACACCTTC.

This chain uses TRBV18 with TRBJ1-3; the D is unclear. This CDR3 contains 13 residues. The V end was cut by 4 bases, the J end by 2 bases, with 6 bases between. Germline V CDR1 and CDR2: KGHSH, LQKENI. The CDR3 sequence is CASSLGAGNTIYF. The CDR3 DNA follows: TGTGCCAGCTCACTGGGAGCTGGAAACACCATATATTTT.

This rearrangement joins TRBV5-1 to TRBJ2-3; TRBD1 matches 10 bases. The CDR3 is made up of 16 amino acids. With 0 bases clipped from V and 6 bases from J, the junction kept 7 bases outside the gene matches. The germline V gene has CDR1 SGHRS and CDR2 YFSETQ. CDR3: CASSLDGTGAVDTQYF. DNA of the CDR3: TGCGCCAGCAGCTTGGATGGGACAGGGGCAGTGGATACGCAGTATTTT.

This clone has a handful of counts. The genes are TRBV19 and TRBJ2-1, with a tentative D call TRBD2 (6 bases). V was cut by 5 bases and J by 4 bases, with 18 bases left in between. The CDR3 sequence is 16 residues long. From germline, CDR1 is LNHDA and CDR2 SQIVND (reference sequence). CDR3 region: CASSPGEGGKYNEQFF. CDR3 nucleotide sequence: TGTGCCAGTAGTCCCGGTGAGGGCGGGAAATACAATGAGCAGTTCTTC.

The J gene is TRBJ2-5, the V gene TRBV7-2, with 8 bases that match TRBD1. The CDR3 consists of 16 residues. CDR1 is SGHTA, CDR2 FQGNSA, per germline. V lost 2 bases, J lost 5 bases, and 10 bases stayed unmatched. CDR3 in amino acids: CASSLRTGPGGETQYF. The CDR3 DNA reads TGTGCCAGCAGCTTACGGACAGGGCCTGGAGGGGAGACCCAGTACTTC.

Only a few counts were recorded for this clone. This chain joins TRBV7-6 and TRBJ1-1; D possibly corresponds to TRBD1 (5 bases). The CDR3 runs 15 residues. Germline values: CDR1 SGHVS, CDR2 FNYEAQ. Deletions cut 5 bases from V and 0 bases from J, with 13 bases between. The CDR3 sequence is CASSRGSRMNTEAFF. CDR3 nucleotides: TGTGCCAGCAGCCGGGGGAGCAGAATGAACACTGAAGCTTTCTTT.

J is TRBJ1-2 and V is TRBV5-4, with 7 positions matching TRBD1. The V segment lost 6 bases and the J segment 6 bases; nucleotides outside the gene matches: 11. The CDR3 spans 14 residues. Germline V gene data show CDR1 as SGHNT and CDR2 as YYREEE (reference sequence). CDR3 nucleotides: TGTGCCAGCATGTTGCAGGGGGGCACGGATGGCTACACCTTC. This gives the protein CASMLQGGTDGYTF.

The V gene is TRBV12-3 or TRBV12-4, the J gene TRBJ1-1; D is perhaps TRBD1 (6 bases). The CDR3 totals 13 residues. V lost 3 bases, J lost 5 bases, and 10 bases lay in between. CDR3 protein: CASSFGGLTEAFF. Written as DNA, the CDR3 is TGTGCCAGCAGTTTCGGGGGGCTGACTGAAGCTTTCTTT.

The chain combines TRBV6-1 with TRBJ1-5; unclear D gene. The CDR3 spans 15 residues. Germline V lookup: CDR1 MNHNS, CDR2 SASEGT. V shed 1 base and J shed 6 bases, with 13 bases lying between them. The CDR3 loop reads CASSEVTGGLQPQHF. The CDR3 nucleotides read TGTGCCAGCAGTGAAGTAACGGGCGGGCTTCAGCCCCAGCATTTT.